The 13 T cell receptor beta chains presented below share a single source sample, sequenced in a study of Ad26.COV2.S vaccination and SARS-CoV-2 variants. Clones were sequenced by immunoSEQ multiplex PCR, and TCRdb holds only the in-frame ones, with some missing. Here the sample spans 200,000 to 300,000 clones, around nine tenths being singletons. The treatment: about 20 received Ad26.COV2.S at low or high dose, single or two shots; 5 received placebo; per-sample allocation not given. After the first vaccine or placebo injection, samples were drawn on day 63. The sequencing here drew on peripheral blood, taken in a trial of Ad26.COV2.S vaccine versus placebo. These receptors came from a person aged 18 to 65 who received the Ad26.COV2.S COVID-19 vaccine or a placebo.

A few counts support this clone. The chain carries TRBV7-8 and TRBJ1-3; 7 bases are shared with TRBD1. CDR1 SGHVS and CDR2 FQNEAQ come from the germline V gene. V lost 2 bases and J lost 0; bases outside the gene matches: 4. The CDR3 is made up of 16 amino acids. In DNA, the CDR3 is TGTGCCAGCAGCTTAAGCTCAGGGGGCTCTGGAAACACCATATATTTT. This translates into CASSLSSGGSGNTIYF.

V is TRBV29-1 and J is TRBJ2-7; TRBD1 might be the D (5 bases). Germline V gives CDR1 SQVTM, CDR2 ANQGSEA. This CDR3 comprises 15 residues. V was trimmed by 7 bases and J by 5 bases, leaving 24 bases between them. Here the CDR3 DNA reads TGCAGCGGTTCCCAGCAGGGTTTCCCCTGCGACGAGCAGTACGTC. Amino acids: CSGSQQGFPCDEQYV.

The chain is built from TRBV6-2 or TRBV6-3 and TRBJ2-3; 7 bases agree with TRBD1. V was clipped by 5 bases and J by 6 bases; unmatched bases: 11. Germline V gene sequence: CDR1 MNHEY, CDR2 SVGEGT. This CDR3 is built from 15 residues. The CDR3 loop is CASSLDRQGWDTQYF. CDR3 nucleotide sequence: TGTGCCAGCAGTCTTGACAGACAGGGATGGGATACGCAGTATTTT.

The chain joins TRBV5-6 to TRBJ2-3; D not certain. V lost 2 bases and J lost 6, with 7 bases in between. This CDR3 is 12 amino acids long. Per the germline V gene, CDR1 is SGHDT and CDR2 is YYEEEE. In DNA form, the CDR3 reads TGTGCCAGCAGCTTCCCCCGCGATACGCAGTATTTT. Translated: CASSFPRDTQYF.

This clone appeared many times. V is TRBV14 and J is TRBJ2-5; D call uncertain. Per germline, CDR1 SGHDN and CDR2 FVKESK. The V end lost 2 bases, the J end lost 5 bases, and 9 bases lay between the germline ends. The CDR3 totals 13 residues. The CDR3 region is CASSQYLAETQYF. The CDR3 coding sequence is TGTGCCAGCAGCCAATACCTTGCTGAGACCCAGTACTTC.

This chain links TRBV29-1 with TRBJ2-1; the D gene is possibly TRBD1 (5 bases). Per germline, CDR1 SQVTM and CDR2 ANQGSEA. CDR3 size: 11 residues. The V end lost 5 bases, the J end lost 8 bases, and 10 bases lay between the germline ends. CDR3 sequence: CSVSKGHEQFF. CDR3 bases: TGCAGCGTTTCTAAGGGGCATGAGCAGTTCTTC.

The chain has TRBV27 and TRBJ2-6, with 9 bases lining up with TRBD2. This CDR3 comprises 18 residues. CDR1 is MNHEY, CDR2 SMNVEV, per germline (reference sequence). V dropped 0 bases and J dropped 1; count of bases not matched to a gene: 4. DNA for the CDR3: TGTGCCAGCAGTTTATCGGGCGGGAGGGCTTCTGGGGCCAACGTCCTGACTTTC. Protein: CASSLSGGRASGANVLTF. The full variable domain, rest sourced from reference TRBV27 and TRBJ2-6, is EAQVTQNPRYLITVTGKKLTVTCSQNMNHEYMSWYRQDPGLGLRQIYYSMNVEVTDKGDVPEGYKVSRKEKRNFPLILESPSPNQTSLYFCASSLSGGRASGANVLTFGAGSRLTVL.

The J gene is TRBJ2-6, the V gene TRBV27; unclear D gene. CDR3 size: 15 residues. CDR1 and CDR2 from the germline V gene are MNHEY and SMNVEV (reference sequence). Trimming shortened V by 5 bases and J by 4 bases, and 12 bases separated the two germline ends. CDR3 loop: CASSTSRLGANVLTF. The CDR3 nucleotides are TGTGCCAGCAGTACCTCCCGGTTGGGGGCCAACGTCCTGACTTTC. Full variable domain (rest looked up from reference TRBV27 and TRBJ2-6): EAQVTQNPRYLITVTGKKLTVTCSQNMNHEYMSWYRQDPGLGLRQIYYSMNVEVTDKGDVPEGYKVSRKEKRNFPLILESPSPNQTSLYFCASSTSRLGANVLTFGAGSRLTVL.

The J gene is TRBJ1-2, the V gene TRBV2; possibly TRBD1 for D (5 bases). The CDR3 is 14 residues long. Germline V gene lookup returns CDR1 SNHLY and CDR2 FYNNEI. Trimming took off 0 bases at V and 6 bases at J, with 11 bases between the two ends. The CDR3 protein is CASSEAAGINGYTF. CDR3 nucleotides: TGTGCCAGCAGTGAAGCAGCAGGGATCAATGGCTACACCTTC. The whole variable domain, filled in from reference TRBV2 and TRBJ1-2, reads EPEVTQTPSHQVTQMGQEVILRCVPISNHLYFYWYRQILGQKVEFLVSFYNNEISEKSEIFDDQFSVERPDGSNFTLKIRSTKLEDSAMYFCASSEAAGINGYTFGSGTRLTVV.

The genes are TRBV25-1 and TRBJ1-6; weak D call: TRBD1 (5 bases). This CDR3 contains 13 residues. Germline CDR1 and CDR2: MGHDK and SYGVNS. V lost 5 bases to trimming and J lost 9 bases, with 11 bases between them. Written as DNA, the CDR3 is TGTGCCAGCAGTTCAGGGTTGGGTTCACCCCTCCACTTT. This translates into CASSSGLGSPLHF.

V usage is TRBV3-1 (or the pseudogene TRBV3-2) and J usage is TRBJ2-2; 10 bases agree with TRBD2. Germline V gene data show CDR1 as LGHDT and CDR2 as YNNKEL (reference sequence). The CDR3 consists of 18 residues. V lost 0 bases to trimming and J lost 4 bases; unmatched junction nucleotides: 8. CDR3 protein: CASSQEWASGGFTGELFF. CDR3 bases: TGTGCCAGCAGCCAAGAGTGGGCTAGCGGGGGATTCACCGGGGAGCTGTTTTTT.

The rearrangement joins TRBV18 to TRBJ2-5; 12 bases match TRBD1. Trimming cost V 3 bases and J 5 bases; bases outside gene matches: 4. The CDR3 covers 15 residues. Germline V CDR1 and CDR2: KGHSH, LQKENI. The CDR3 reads CASSPRDRGPETQYF. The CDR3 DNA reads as TGTGCCAGCTCACCCCGGGACAGGGGGCCGGAGACCCAGTACTTC.

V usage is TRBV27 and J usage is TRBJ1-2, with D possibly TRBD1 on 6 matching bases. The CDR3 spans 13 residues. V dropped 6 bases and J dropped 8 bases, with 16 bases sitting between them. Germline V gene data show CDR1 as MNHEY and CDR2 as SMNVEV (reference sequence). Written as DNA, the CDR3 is TGTGCCAGCAGCCTACAGGGTCTCCAAGGCTACACCTTC. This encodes CASSLQGLQGYTF.